Below are 31 T cell receptor beta chains sequenced from a single sample in a study of shared T cell receptors in the human thymus. Here immunoSEQ multiplex PCR was the method, and the copy in TCRdb shows in-frame clones only, minus some. Found here are approximately 760,000 clones, approximately 85% of them singletons; the top ten hold more than 0.008%. The same data also contributed to another study, on human thymus T cells.

Sequencing was done on a sample of thymocytes. The receptor set was obtained from a girl in the first two years of life with a congenital heart defect.

The chain carries TRBV7-6 and TRBJ1-3; D gene unclear. Germline-derived CDR1 and CDR2 are SGHVS and FNYEAQ. This CDR3 is 16 amino acids long. Trimming took 0 bases from V and 0 from J, leaving 9 bases between them. The DNA of the CDR3 is TGTGCCAGCAGCTTAGCGCGTGGGCGCTCTGGAAACACCATATATTTT. Translated, it gives CASSLARGRSGNTIYF.

The chain links TRBV5-5 to TRBJ2-1; TRBD2 matches at 10 bases. Trimming at V came to 1 base and at J to 6 bases, leaving 4 bases not matched to a gene. The CDR3 is 15 residues long. In germline, CDR1 is SGHKS, CDR2 YYEKEE (reference sequence). In DNA, the CDR3 is TGTGCCAGCAGCTTGTCGAGCGGGGGGGCCAATGAGCAGTTCTTC. Protein: CASSLSSGGANEQFF.

The gene calls are TRBV6-1 and TRBJ1-5; D call uncertain. This CDR3 spans 16 amino acids. V gave up 2 bases and J gave up 1 base, with 12 bases separating them. The germline gives CDR1 MNHNS, CDR2 SASEGT. The chain's CDR3 is CASSESPGGSNQPQHF. For the CDR3, the DNA is TGTGCCAGCAGTGAAAGCCCGGGTGGAAGCAATCAGCCCCAGCATTTT.

This clone has a single count. V and J are TRBV27 and TRBJ2-5, with 10 nucleotides matching TRBD2. Looked up from germline, CDR1 is MNHEY and CDR2 is SMNVEV (reference sequence). The V and J ends lost 6 bases and 7 bases, in that order; junction bases with no gene match: 8. The CDR3 spans 14 residues. In nucleotides, the CDR3 is TGTGCCAGCAGACCTAGCGGGGGCTTTGTGACCCAGTACTTC. Protein: CASRPSGGFVTQYF.

The chain employs TRBV5-1 and TRBJ1-1; D may be TRBD1 (5 bases). The CDR3 spans 15 residues. Germline CDR1 and CDR2: SGHRS and YFSETQ. V lost 3 bases and J 1 base, leaving 13 bases between the germline ends. CDR3 in amino acids: CASSSRGGANTEAFF. The CDR3 DNA follows: TGCGCCAGCAGCTCGAGGGGAGGAGCGAACACTGAAGCTTTCTTT. The full variable domain, its missing parts supplied by reference TRBV5-1 and TRBJ1-1, is KAGVTQTPRYLIKTRGQQVTLSCSPISGHRSVSWYQQTPGQGLQFLFEYFSETQRNKGNFPGRFSGRQFSNSRSEMNVSTLELGDSALYLCASSSRGGANTEAFFGQGTRLTVV.

The chain uses TRBV5-6 and TRBJ1-2; the D gene is possibly TRBD1 (5 bases). V lost 8 bases and J lost 7, with 12 bases in between. CDR1 and CDR2 (germline): SGHDT, YYEEEE. This CDR3 is built from 11 residues. The CDR3 loop reads CASGHGSGYTF. In DNA, the CDR3 is TGTGCCAGTGGACACGGAAGTGGCTACACCTTC.

The chain links TRBV6-5 to TRBJ2-2, with 7 bases that match TRBD1. Trimming cost V 5 bases and J 4 bases; bases outside gene matches: 7. The CDR3 spans 15 residues. CDR1 and CDR2 from the germline V gene are MNHEY and SVGAGI. CDR3 DNA sequence: TGTGCCAGCAGTAATGGGACAGAAGGCACCGGGGAGCTGTTTTTT. This codes for CASSNGTEGTGELFF.

The CDR3 is CSVEVAHSTEAFF. The CDR3 DNA sequence: TGCAGCGTTGAAGTAGCCCATTCCACTGAAGCTTTCTTT. The rearrangement links TRBV29-1 to TRBJ1-1, with no clear D. The germline V gene has CDR1 SQVTM and CDR2 ANQGSEA. The germline V and J ends were trimmed by 1 base and 4 bases, with 10 bases remaining between them. The CDR3 totals 13 residues. Together with reference TRBV29-1 and TRBJ1-1, the CDR3 gives the full variable domain: SAVISQKPSRDICQRGTSLTIQCQVDSQVTMMFWYRQQPGQSLTLIATANQGSEATYESGFVIDKFPISRPNLTFSTLTVSNMSPEDSSIYLCSVEVAHSTEAFFGQGTRLTVV.

The chain has TRBV28 and TRBJ2-7; D gene ambiguous. Trimming cost V 6 bases and J 3 bases, with 24 bases left between them. Germline loops: CDR1 MDHEN, CDR2 SYDVKM. The CDR3 length is 17 residues. CDR3 nucleotide sequence: TGTGCCAGCAGCCCACAACGGATTCGCAGGCCGATCTACGAGCAGTACTTC. The encoded protein is CASSPQRIRRPIYEQYF.

The DNA for the CDR3 is TGTGCCAGCAGTGATCTCGAAAGGGGACAGGGGGACTATGGCTACACCTTC. It codes for CASSDLERGQGDYGYTF. The chain couples TRBV25-1 to TRBJ1-2; TRBD1 matches 11 bases. Per germline, CDR1 MGHDK and CDR2 SYGVNS. After removal of 3 bases from V and 3 bases from J, the junction contained 9 bases not matched to a gene. This CDR3 region has 17 residues.

V gene TRBV6-5 combines with J gene TRBJ2-7; D not certain. V was cut by 5 bases and J by 1 base, with 12 bases left in between. The V gene's germline CDR1 is MNHEY and CDR2 SVGAGI. The CDR3 totals 14 residues. The CDR3 region has the DNA TGTGCCAGCAGTCCGGGTCTGCCATCCTACGAGCAGTACTTC. Translated: CASSPGLPSYEQYF.

The sample holds a few counts of this clone. The chain recombines TRBV5-4 with TRBJ1-2, with 10 positions matching TRBD1. In germline, CDR1 is SGHNT, CDR2 YYREEE (reference sequence). This CDR3 comprises 17 residues. V lost 2 bases, J lost 6 bases, and 13 bases stayed unmatched. The CDR3 sequence is CASSFFSGTGEIDGYTF. The CDR3 DNA reads as TGTGCCAGCAGCTTTTTCTCCGGGACAGGGGAAATTGATGGCTACACCTTC.

The V gene is TRBV27, the J gene TRBJ2-2; D possibly corresponds to TRBD1 (5 bases). CDR1 is MNHEY and CDR2 is SMNVEV in the germline V gene (reference sequence). Trimming left V 6 bases short and J 3 bases short, with 8 bases between. The CDR3 has 13 residues. CDR3 DNA sequence: TGTGCCAGCAGAGGGGCCTACACCGGGGAGCTGTTTTTT. As protein: CASRGAYTGELFF.

The chain recombines TRBV2 with TRBJ2-5; D possibly corresponds to TRBD1 (5 bases). The CDR3 covers 16 residues. The V and J ends lost 6 bases and 0 bases respectively, with 17 bases between them. Germline CDR1 is SNHLY and CDR2 is FYNNEI. This CDR3 is CASRHLTDKYQETQYF. CDR3 in DNA: TGTGCCAGCAGACACCTAACGGACAAGTACCAAGAGACCCAGTACTTC.

The rearrangement joins TRBV15 to TRBJ1-6; 10 nucleotides match TRBD1. V lost 4 bases to trimming and J lost 10 bases; unmatched junction nucleotides: 10. CDR1 is LNHNV and CDR2 is YYDKDF in the germline V gene (reference sequence). The length of the CDR3 is 16 residues. In DNA, the CDR3 is TGTGCCACCAGCATAACGGACAGGGGGAAGGGGTCACCCCTCCACTTT. Its translation: CATSITDRGKGSPLHF.

J is TRBJ2-7 and V is TRBV4-3, with TRBD2 as a possible D gene (5 bases). Per the germline V gene, CDR1 is LGHNA and CDR2 is YSLEER. The CDR3 runs 13 residues. V was trimmed by 4 bases and J by 3 bases, leaving 10 bases between them. In nucleotides, the CDR3 is TGCGCCAGCAGCCCGAGGGTGTACTACGAGCAGTACTTC. Its protein is CASSPRVYYEQYF.

V is TRBV4-1 and J is TRBJ1-4; 9 positions match TRBD1. The germline gives CDR1 MGHRA, CDR2 YSYEKL. After removal of 6 bases from V and 8 bases from J, the junction contained 4 bases not matched to a gene. The CDR3 is 13 residues long. CDR3 loop: CASRRQGGEKLFF. The CDR3 nucleotides are TGCGCCAGCAGACGACAGGGGGGGGAAAAACTGTTTTTT.

The rearrangement uses TRBV28 and TRBJ1-3, with TRBD1 matching 7 bases. Germline CDR1 MDHEN, CDR2 SYDVKM. This CDR3 is 14 amino acids long. V lost 3 bases, J lost 8 bases, and 7 bases stayed unmatched. DNA for the CDR3: TGTGCCAGCAGTTTCCGAGACAGGGCGGACACCATATATTTT. The encoded protein is CASSFRDRADTIYF. The variable domain in full, with the rest retrieved from reference TRBV28 and TRBJ1-3, is DVKVTQSSRYLVKRTGEKVFLECVQDMDHENMFWYRQDPGLGLRLIYFSYDVKMKEKGDIPEGYSVSREKKERFSLILESASTNQTSMYLCASSFRDRADTIYFGEGSWLTVV.

The chain uses TRBV7-2 and TRBJ2-2, with D tentatively TRBD2 (6 bases). The V end lost 3 bases, the J end lost 2 bases, and 13 bases lay between the germline ends. Germline CDR1 is SGHTA and CDR2 is FQGNSA. CDR3 length: 16 residues. In DNA, the CDR3 is TGTGCCAGCAGCTTCCTCGGACTATTAAACACCGGGGAGCTGTTTTTT. Translating it yields CASSFLGLLNTGELFF.

In its sample, this clone was seen a few times. V gene TRBV7-9 combines with J gene TRBJ1-1; D unresolved. The V gene lost 4 bases and the J gene lost 7 bases, with 7 bases spanning the gap. The CDR3 runs to 11 residues. Germline values: CDR1 SEHNR, CDR2 FQNEAQ (reference sequence). In nucleotides, the CDR3 is TGTGCCAGCAGCTCCAGAGGTGAAGCTTTCTTT. Translating gives CASSSRGEAFF.

This chain's CDR3 is CATRLSSGNTGELFF. The CDR3 coding sequence is TGTGCCACCCGACTTTCTAGCGGGAACACCGGGGAGCTGTTTTTT. The rearrangement uses TRBV7-9 and TRBJ2-2; 7 bases are a match to TRBD2. V dropped 10 bases and J dropped 1; count of bases not matched to a gene: 9. In germline, CDR1 is SEHNR, CDR2 FQNEAQ (reference sequence). The CDR3 runs 15 residues.

The chain joins TRBV6-4 to TRBJ1-3; D is unresolved. The CDR3 is 21 amino acids. Germline V gene lookup returns CDR1 MRHNA and CDR2 SNTAGT. Trimming shortened V by 2 bases and J by 0 bases, and 26 bases separated the two germline ends. CDR3 residues: CASSDVVQTVPKTHSGNTIYF. The CDR3 nucleotides are TGTGCCAGCAGTGACGTGGTCCAGACGGTACCAAAGACTCACTCTGGAAACACCATATATTTT.

The table lists this clone with a few counts. V and J are TRBV21-1 and TRBJ1-3; TRBD1 was called by the table and not checked on the DNA. TRBV21-1 counts as a pseudogene. The CDR3 has 18 residues. The CDR3 sequence: CASSKADPDKWSGNTIYF. CDR3 nucleotide sequence: TGTGCCAGCAGCAAAGCCGACCCCGACAAGTGGTCTGGAAACACCATATATTTT.

About this clone: Within the sample, other DNA sequences also encode this same CDR3. J is TRBJ2-1 and V is TRBV20-1; no clear D. The CDR3 contains 11 residues. Germline V gives CDR1 DFQATT, CDR2 SNEGSKA (reference sequence). Trimming stripped 3 bases from V and 4 bases from J, with 4 bases between. CDR3 in DNA: TGCAGTGCTAGTCCATACAATGAGCAGTTCTTC. This translates into CSASPYNEQFF.

The chain links TRBV9 to TRBJ1-1; TRBD1 might be the D (6 bases). Trimming removed 4 bases at V and 6 bases at J, with 13 bases between. The CDR3 has 13 residues. Germline CDR1 reads SGDLS; CDR2 reads YYNGEE. For the CDR3, the DNA is TGTGCCAGCAGCCCAAGCTGGGGGCCTGAAGCTTTCTTT. It specifies CASSPSWGPEAFF.

V gene TRBV7-3 combines with J gene TRBJ2-1; D call uncertain. The CDR3 length is 17 residues. V gave up 3 bases and J gave up 0 bases, with 15 bases separating them. Germline values: CDR1 SGHTA, CDR2 FQGTGA. The CDR3 DNA reads TGTGCCAGCAGCTTCTCAGGTCCTCACAGCTCCTACAATGAGCAGTTCTTC. Residues: CASSFSGPHSSYNEQFF.

V and J are TRBV6-5 and TRBJ1-3, with D unclear. The ends were cut back, 1 base at V and 0 bases at J, with 7 bases in the middle. Germline-derived CDR1 and CDR2 are MNHEY and SVGAGI. The CDR3 length is 15 residues. The CDR3 here is CASSYYRDSGNTIYF. The CDR3 DNA reads as TGTGCCAGCAGTTACTATCGGGACTCTGGAAACACCATATATTTT.

This chain connects TRBV20-1 to TRBJ2-3; no firm D call. Germline V CDR1 and CDR2: DFQATT, SNEGSKA (reference sequence). The CDR3 has 11 residues. V was clipped by 5 bases and J by 6 bases, with 9 bases between them. This CDR3 is CSALTSDTQYF. The CDR3 DNA is TGCAGTGCTCTCACCAGTGATACGCAGTATTTT.

This rearrangement joins TRBV7-8 to TRBJ1-2, with 10 bases aligning to TRBD1. The CDR3 extends over 15 amino acids. CDR1 is SGHVS and CDR2 is FQNEAQ in the germline V gene. Trimming removed 1 base from V and 6 bases from J; junction bases left unmatched: 5. As DNA, the CDR3 is TGTGCCAGCAGCTTAGTCGGACAGGGGGGAGATGGCTACACCTTC. Encoded protein: CASSLVGQGGDGYTF.

The chain uses TRBV13 and TRBJ1-2, with TRBD1 identical over 11 bases. Trimming took 2 bases from V and 14 from J; bases not matched to a gene: 7. Germline lookup yields CDR1 PRHDT and CDR2 FYEKMQ (reference sequence). The CDR3 length is 13 residues. CDR3 amino acids: CASSLTPDRGRTF. The CDR3 nucleotides are TGTGCCAGCAGCTTAACCCCGGACAGGGGGCGGACCTTC.

This clone came up once. V is TRBV29-1 and J is TRBJ2-7; tentatively, D is TRBD1 (5 bases). Trimming stripped 4 bases from V and 3 bases from J, with 13 bases between. There are 13 residues in the CDR3. Germline V gene data show CDR1 as SQVTM and CDR2 as ANQGSEA. The CDR3 region has the DNA TGCAGCGTTGGGGCAGGGCACTACTACGAGCAGTACTTC. It specifies CSVGAGHYYEQYF.